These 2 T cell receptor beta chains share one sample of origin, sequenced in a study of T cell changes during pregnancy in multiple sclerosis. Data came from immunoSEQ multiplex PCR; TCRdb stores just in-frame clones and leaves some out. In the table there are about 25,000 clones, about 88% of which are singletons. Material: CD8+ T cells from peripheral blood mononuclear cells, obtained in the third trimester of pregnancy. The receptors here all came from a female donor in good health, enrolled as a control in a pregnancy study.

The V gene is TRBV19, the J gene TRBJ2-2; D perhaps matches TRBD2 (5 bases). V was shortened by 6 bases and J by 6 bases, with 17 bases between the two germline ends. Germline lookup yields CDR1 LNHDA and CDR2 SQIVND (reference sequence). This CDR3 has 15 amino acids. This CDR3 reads CASRSNNEGAGELFF. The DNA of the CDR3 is TGTGCCAGTAGATCCAACAACGAGGGAGCCGGGGAGCTGTTTTTT.

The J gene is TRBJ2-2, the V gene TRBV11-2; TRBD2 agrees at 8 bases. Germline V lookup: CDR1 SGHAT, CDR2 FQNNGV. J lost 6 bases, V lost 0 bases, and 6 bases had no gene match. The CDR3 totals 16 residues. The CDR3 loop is CASSLDTGGQSGELFF. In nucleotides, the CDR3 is TGTGCCAGCAGCTTAGACACGGGGGGGCAATCCGGGGAGCTGTTTTTT.